This T cell receptor beta chain is drawn from a study of cytomegalovirus exposure and HLA in healthy donors. Trimming took 5 bases from V and 2 from J, leaving 19 bases between them. CDR1 and CDR2 (germline): SGHTA, FQGNSA. This CDR3 has 16 residues. As to this clone: The target antigen is unknown.

This PCR relied on a set of 60 Vbeta primers and 13 Jbeta primers. Data came from immunoSEQ multiplex PCR; TCRdb stores just in-frame clones and leaves some out. The sample includes approximately 160,000 clones, approximately 80% seen only once; the top ten take approximately 2.9%. Study outcomes and limitations: The authors excluded some V segments, including TRBV6-2 and TRBV6-3, as indistinguishable.

The source of this sequence is a woman aged 40 to 49 in good health and CMV-seropositive. Specimen: PBMCs. The chain employs TRBV7-2 and TRBJ2-7; D perhaps matches TRBD2 (6 bases). The CDR3, as DNA: TGTGCCAGCAGCCGCCGGGTGGGGGGTAGGACCTACGAGCAGTACTTC. Encoded protein: CASSRRVGGRTYEQYF.